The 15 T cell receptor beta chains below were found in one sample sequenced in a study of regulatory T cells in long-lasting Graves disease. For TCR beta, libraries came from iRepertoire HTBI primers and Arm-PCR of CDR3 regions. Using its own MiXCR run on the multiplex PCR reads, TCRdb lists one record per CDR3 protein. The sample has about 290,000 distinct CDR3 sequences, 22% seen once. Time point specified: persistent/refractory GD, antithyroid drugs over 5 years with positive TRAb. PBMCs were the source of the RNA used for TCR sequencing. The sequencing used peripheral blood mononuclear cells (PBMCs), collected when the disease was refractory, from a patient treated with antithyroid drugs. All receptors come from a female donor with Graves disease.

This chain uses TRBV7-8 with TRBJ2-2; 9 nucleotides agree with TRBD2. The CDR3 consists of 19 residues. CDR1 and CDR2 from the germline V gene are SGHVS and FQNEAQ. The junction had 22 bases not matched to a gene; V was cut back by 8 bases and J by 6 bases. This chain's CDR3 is CASSKLGAGGGIRSGELFF. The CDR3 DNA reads TGTGCCAGCTCAAAGTTGGGGGCGGGAGGGGGGATCCGATCCGGGGAGCTGTTTTTT.

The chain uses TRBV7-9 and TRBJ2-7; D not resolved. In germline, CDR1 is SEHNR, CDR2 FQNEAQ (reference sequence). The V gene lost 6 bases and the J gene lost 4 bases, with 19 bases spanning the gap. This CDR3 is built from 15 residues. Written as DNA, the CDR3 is TGTGCCAGCAGTTGGACCGCGGCACCATCGTACGAGCAGTACTTC. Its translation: CASSWTAAPSYEQYF.

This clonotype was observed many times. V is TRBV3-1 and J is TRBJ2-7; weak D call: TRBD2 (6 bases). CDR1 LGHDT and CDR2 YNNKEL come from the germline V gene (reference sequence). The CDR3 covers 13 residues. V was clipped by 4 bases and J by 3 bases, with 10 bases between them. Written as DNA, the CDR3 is TGTGCCAGCAGCCTCGGGACTTACTACGAGCAGTACTTC. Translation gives CASSLGTYYEQYF.

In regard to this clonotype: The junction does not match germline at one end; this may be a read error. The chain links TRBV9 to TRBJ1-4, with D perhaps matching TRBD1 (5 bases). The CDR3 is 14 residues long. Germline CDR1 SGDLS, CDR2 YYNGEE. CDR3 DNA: TGCGCCAGCAGGCTAGGGGTTAACGATGAAAAACTGTTTTTT. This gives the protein CASRLGVNDEKLFF. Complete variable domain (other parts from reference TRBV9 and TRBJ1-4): DSGVTQTPKHLITATGQRVTLRCSPRSGDLSVYWYQQSLDQGLQFLIQYYNGEERAKGNILERFSAQQFPDLHSELNLSSLELGDSALYFCASRLGVNDEKLFFGSGTQLSVL.

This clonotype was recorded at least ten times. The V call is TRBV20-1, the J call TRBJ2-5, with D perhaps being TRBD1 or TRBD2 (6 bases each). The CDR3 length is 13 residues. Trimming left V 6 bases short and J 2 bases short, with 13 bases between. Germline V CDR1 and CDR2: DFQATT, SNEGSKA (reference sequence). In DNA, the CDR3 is TGCAGTGCCCAGGGGACTGTACAAGAGACCCAGTACTTC. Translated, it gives CSAQGTVQETQYF.

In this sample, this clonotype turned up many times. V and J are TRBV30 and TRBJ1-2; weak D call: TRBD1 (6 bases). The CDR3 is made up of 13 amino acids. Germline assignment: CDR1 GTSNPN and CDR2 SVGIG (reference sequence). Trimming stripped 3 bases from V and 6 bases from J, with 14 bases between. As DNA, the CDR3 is TGTGCCTGGAGCGGGACCCCAGGGGATGGCTACACCTTC. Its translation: CAWSGTPGDGYTF.

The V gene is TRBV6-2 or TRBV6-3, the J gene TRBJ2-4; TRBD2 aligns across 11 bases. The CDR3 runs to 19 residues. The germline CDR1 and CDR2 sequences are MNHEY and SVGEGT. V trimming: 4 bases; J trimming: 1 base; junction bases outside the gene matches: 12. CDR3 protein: CASSSTTSGTSVAKNIQYF. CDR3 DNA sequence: TGTGCCAGCAGTTCAACGACTAGCGGGACGTCTGTTGCCAAAAACATTCAGTACTTC.

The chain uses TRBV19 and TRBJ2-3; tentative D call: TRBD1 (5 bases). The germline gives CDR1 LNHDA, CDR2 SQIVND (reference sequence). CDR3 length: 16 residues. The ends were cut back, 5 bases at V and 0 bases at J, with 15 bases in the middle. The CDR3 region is CASSSGPGSSTDTQYF. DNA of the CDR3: TGTGCCAGTAGTTCAGGGCCGGGCTCTAGCACAGATACGCAGTATTTT.

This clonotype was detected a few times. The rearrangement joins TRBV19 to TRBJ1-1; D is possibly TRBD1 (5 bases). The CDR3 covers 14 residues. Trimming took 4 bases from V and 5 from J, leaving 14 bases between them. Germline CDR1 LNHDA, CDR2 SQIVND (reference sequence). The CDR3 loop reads CASSNRQGRTEAFF. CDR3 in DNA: TGTGCCAGTAGTAATCGTCAGGGAAGGACTGAAGCTTTCTTT. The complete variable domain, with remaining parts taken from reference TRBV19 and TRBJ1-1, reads DGGITQSPKYLFRKEGQNVTLSCEQNLNHDAMYWYRQDPGQGLRLIYYSQIVNDFQKGDIAEGYSVSREKKESFPLTVTSAQKNPTAFYLCASSNRQGRTEAFFGQGTRLTVV.

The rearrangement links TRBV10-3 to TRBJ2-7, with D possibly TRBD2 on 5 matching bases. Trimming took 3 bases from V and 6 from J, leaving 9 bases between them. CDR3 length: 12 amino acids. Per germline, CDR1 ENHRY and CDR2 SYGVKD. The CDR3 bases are TGTGCCATCAGTGAAGTCGCGGGCGAGCAGTACTTC. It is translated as CAISEVAGEQYF.

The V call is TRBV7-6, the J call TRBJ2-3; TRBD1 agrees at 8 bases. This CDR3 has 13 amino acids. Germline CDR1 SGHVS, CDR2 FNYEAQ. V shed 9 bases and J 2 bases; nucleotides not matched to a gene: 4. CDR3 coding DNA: TGTGCCAGTGGACAGGGACCCACAGATACGCAGTATTTT. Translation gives CASGQGPTDTQYF. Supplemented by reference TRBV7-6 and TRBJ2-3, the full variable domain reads GAGVSQSPRYKVTKRGQDVALRCDPISGHVSLYWYRQALGQGPEFLTYFNYEAQQDKSGLPNDRFSAERPEGSISTLTIQRTEQRDSAMYRCASGQGPTDTQYFGPGTRLTVL.

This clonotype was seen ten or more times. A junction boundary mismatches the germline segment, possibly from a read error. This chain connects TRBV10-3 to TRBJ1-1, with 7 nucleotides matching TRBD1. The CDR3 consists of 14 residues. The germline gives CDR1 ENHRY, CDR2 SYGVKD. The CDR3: CAINERQGLTEAFF. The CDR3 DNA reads TGTGCCATCAATGAGAGACAGGGACTGACTGAAGCTTTCTTT.

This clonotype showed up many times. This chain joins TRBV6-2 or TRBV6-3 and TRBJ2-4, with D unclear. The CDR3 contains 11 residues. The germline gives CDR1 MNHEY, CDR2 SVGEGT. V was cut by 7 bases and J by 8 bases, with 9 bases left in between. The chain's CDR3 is CASTLGDIQYF. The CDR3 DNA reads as TGTGCCAGCACTCTAGGAGACATTCAGTACTTC.

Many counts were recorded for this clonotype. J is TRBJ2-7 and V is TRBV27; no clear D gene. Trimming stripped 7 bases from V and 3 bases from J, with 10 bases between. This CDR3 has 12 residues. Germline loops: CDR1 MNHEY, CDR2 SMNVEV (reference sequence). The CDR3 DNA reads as TGTGCCAGCAAGGGCAGTTACTACGAGCAGTACTTC. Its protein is CASKGSYYEQYF.

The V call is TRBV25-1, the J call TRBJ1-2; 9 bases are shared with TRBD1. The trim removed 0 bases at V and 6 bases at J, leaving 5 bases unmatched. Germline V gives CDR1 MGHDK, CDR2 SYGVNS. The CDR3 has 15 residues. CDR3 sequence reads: CASSEYGTGLNGYTF. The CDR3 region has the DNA TGTGCCAGCAGTGAATATGGGACAGGGCTCAATGGCTACACCTTC.